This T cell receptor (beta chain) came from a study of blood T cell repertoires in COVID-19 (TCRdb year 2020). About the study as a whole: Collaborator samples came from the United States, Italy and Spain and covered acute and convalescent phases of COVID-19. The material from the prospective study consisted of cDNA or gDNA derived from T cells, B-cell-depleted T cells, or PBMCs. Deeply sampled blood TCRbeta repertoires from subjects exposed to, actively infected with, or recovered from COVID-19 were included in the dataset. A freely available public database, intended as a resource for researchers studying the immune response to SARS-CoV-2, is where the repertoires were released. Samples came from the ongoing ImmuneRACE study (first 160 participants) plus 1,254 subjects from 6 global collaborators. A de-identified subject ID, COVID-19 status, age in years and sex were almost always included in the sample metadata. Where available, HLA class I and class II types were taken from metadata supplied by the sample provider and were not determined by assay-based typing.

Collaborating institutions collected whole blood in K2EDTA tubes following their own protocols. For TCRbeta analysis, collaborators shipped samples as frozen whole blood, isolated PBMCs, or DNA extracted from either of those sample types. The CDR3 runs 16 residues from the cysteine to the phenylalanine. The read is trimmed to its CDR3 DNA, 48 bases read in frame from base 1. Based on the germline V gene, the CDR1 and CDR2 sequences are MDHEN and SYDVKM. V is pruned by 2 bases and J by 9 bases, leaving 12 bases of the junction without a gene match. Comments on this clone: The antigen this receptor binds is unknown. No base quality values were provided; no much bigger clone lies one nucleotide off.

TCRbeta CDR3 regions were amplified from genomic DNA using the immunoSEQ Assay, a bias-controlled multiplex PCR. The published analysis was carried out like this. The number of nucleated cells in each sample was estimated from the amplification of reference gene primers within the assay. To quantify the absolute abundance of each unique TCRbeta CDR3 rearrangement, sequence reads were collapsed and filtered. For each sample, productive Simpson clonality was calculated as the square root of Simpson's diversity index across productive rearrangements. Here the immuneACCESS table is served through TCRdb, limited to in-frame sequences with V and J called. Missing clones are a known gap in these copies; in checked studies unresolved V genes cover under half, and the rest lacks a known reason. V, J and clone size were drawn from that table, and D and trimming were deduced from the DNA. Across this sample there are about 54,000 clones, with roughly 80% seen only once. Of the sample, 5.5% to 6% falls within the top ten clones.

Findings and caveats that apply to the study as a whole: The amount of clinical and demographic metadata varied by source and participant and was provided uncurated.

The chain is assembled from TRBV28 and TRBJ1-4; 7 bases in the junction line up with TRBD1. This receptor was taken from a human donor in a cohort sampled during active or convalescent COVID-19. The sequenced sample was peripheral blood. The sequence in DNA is TGTGCCAGCAGTTTAGGGAGCGGACAGGTGGTGAAAAAACTGTTTTTT. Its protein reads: CASSLGSGQVVKKLFF.